This T cell receptor beta chain came from a study of CD8 T cells in ankylosing spondylitis. Study-wide findings and caveats: Blood from ankylosing spondylitis patients appeared to carry a characteristic roughly 8-variant TCR beta motif.

TCRdb independently ran MiXCR on the 5' RACE reads; one entry per CDR3 protein. The data show around 250,000 distinct CDR3 sequences, roughly 10% seen once. Notes on this clonotype: What it binds is not known.

V trimming: 9 bases; J trimming: 4 bases; junction bases outside the gene matches: 0. The CDR3 extends over 13 amino acids. The germline gives CDR1 KGHDR, CDR2 SFDVKD. The sequenced material came from blood, either unsorted or a sorted T cell fraction (not recorded which). The source of this sequence is a male donor with ankylosing spondylitis or in good health (not recorded which). The V gene is TRBV24-1, the J gene TRBJ2-1; 12 bases align to TRBD2. CDR3 in amino acids: CATGTSGYNEQFF. In DNA form, the CDR3 reads TGTGCCACCGGGACTAGCGGGTACAATGAGCAGTTCTTC.